This T cell receptor beta chain was observed in a study of human T cells and chemical hapten exposure. Points from the study as a whole: Expanded TCRs formed significantly more large CDR3 similarity clusters than controls. No alteration of TCRs above 1 in 1000 frequency was seen with DPC sensitization. There was a positive correlation between PT1 expanded TCR counts and patch test score.

TCRdb called the RACE reads again in MiXCR, with one record for every CDR3 protein. The repertoire holds 70,000 to 90,000 distinct CDR3 sequences, with less than 14% as singletons. The time point denotes: patch test 3, about 24 weeks after DPC sensitization. Specified treatment: therapeutic diphenylcyclopropenone sensitization with weekly scalp DPC. The CDR3 has 15 residues. Germline assignment: CDR1 SGDLS and CDR2 YYNGEE. This clonotype came up many times. As yet, its antigen is unknown. At one end, the junction sequence differs from germline, possibly due to a read error. The sequence derives from a woman between 45 and 65 years old with alopecia areata. Some clones in this sample may be carry-over from other donors' samples. The J gene is TRBJ1-3, the V gene TRBV9; D gene uncertain. The source was whole blood, collected in connection with sensitization to the hapten diphenylcyclopropenone (DPC). The CDR3 region has the DNA TGTGCCAGCAGCTCCGCAACAAGCTCTGAAAACACCATATATTTT. Protein: CASSSATSSENTIYF.